The present entry profiles one T cell receptor (beta chain) with its context. Its antigen is unknown. Likely a read error: the CDR3 ends without its conserved phenylalanine or tryptophan. This entry is derived from a study of breast tumors, draining lymph nodes, adjacent tissues. Study conclusions and caveats: Compared with basal-like, luminal-like tumors shared significantly more repertoire with nontumor tissue. Tumor T cell lymph node origin was a supported hypothesis, not proven. Tumors had less TCR diversity than lymph nodes, more than nontumor tissue.

A single record per CDR3 protein comes from TCRdb applying MiXCR to the multiplex PCR reads. The table includes 140,000 to 150,000 distinct CDR3 sequences, about 31% detected once. Samples came from axillary lymph nodes draining the breast cancer. The CDR3 is 14 residues long. With V trimmed by 4 bases and J by 8 bases, 9 bases remained unmatched. Germline lookup yields CDR1 SGHTA and CDR2 FQGNSA. This receptor was obtained from a female donor with breast cancer. Some clones in this sample may be carry-over from other donors' samples. The sequencing input was axillary lymph node tissue. V usage is TRBV7-2 and J usage is TRBJ1-1; 8 nucleotides line up with TRBD1. CDR3 DNA: TGTGCCAGCAGCTCACCGGGACAGGAGTCGGAAGCTTTCCTT. Protein: CASSSPGQESEAFL.